These 22 T cell receptor beta chains originate from one sample sequenced in a study of OX40 agonist ivuxolimab in advanced cancers. Libraries were prepared by immunoSEQ multiplex PCR; TCRdb keeps only in-frame clonotypes and omits some of them. The data contain tens of thousands of clones, approximately 92% of them singletons. The sequencing here drew on CD4+ or CD8+ T cells sorted from blood, taken in a trial of the OX40 agonist ivuxolimab. The receptors were gathered from an adult with an advanced solid tumor such as melanoma, head and neck, liver or kidney cancer.

The genes are TRBV19 and TRBJ1-5; tentative D call: TRBD1 (6 bases). Germline V gene data show CDR1 as LNHDA and CDR2 as SQIVND (reference sequence). V was cut by 4 bases and J by 2 bases, with 9 bases left in between. The CDR3 is made up of 14 amino acids. The CDR3 region has the DNA TGTGCCAGTAGTAAGGCAGGGGGCAATCAGCCCCAGCATTTT. Its protein product is CASSKAGGNQPQHF.

This sequence joins TRBV6-6 and TRBJ2-5, with no clear D. Trimming shortened V by 5 bases and J by 1 base, and 2 bases separated the two germline ends. Germline V gene data show CDR1 as MNHNY and CDR2 as SVGAGI (reference sequence). The CDR3 sequence is 11 residues long. The CDR3 loop reads CASSAQETQYF. The CDR3 DNA is TGTGCCAGCAGTGCCCAAGAGACCCAGTACTTC.

The chain uses TRBV18 and TRBJ2-7; D may be TRBD1 or TRBD2 (5 bases each). The V gene lost 3 bases and the J gene lost 4 bases, with 13 bases spanning the gap. Germline CDR1 and CDR2: KGHSH and LQKENI. This CDR3 has 14 amino acids. CDR3 residues: CASSPGTEIYEQYF. The DNA for the CDR3 is TGTGCCAGCTCACCCGGGACGGAGATTTACGAGCAGTACTTC.

The chain couples TRBV21-1 to TRBJ1-2. TRBV21-1 is a known pseudogene. This CDR3 comprises 17 residues. The CDR3 nucleotides read TGTGCCAGCAGCAAGGGGGGAGGCGGATTTTTAAACTATGGCTACACCTTC. Translating it yields CASSKGGGGFLNYGYTF.

The V call is TRBV11-2, the J call TRBJ2-1; 9 bases map to TRBD2. The germline gives CDR1 SGHAT, CDR2 FQNNGV. The V and J ends lost 1 base and 7 bases, in that order; junction bases with no gene match: 5. The CDR3 spans 15 residues. CDR3 loop: CASSLVLSGGNEQFF. DNA for the CDR3: TGTGCCAGCAGCTTAGTTCTTAGCGGGGGAAATGAGCAGTTCTTC.

The rearrangement links TRBV5-4 to TRBJ2-5, with D perhaps matching TRBD2 (5 bases). Germline V gives CDR1 SGHNT, CDR2 YYREEE (reference sequence). The CDR3 is made up of 13 amino acids. Deletions cut 0 bases from V and 5 bases from J, with 8 bases between. CDR3 residues: CASSLAGSETQYF. The CDR3 DNA is TGTGCCAGCAGCTTGGCGGGAAGTGAGACCCAGTACTTC.

In regard to this clone: The junction and the germline gene differ at one end; a read error may be behind it. V usage is TRBV5-1 and J usage is TRBJ2-7; 10 positions agree with TRBD2. Germline V lookup: CDR1 SGHRS, CDR2 YFSETQ. This CDR3 is 16 amino acids long. The DNA for the CDR3 is TGCGCCAGCAGGTTGGAGCCTAGCGGGAGTGTCTACGAGCAGTACTTC. This encodes CASRLEPSGSVYEQYF.

The genes are TRBV19 and TRBJ1-5, with D tentatively TRBD1 (5 bases). CDR1 and CDR2 from the germline V gene are LNHDA and SQIVND (reference sequence). The CDR3 is 13 residues long. V shed 8 bases and J shed 2 bases, with 10 bases lying between them. CDR3 sequence: CASSGIGNQPQHF. The CDR3 DNA is TGTGCCAGTTCAGGGATAGGCAATCAGCCCCAGCATTTT.

V and J are TRBV21-1 and TRBJ1-1; TRBD1 is the table's D call and was not checked against the DNA. TRBV21-1 is a known pseudogene. This CDR3 region has 16 residues. CDR3: CASSKRDRGPNTEAFF. CDR3 bases: TGTGCCAGCAGCAAAAGGGACAGGGGGCCGAACACTGAAGCTTTCTTT.

V gene TRBV18 combines with J gene TRBJ2-1; 8 nucleotides line up with TRBD1. J gave up 4 bases and V 6 bases, and 8 bases lay outside the gene matches. Germline V lookup: CDR1 KGHSH, CDR2 LQKENI. This CDR3 spans 15 amino acids. CDR3 sequence (DNA): TGTGCCAGCTCCCATCCGGGACAGGTATACAATGAGCAGTTCTTC. Translation gives CASSHPGQVYNEQFF.

The chain employs TRBV30 and TRBJ1-2; D might be TRBD1 (6 bases). The CDR3 runs 14 residues. Germline V lookup: CDR1 GTSNPN, CDR2 SVGIG (reference sequence). Trimming stripped 8 bases from V and 6 bases from J, with 22 bases between. The CDR3 spells CAGSQGLRWHGYTF. As DNA, the CDR3 is TGTGCCGGATCACAGGGACTCCGATGGCATGGCTACACCTTC.

The chain has TRBV7-8 and TRBJ2-3; 7 nucleotides agree with TRBD2. The CDR3 is 16 amino acids. V shed 5 bases, J shed 2 bases, and the junction held 10 bases outside the gene matches. Germline V gene sequence: CDR1 SGHVS, CDR2 FQNEAQ. The CDR3 region is CASSPNSGPATDTQYF. The DNA of the CDR3 is TGTGCCAGCAGCCCCAATAGCGGGCCCGCCACAGATACGCAGTATTTT.

The chain carries TRBV4-2 and TRBJ2-1, with D possibly called TRBD1 or TRBD2 (5 bases each). The CDR3 is 12 amino acids. CDR1 and CDR2 from the germline V gene are LGHNA and YNFKEQ. Trimming stripped 0 bases from V and 10 bases from J, with 7 bases between. The CDR3 DNA sequence: TGTGCCAGCAGCCAAGATGAGGGGGAGCAGTTCTTC. The encoded protein is CASSQDEGEQFF.

The chain joins TRBV18 to TRBJ2-1, with D tentatively TRBD1 (6 bases). Germline loops: CDR1 KGHSH, CDR2 LQKENI. The CDR3 consists of 15 residues. V dropped 4 bases and J dropped 0 bases, with 10 bases sitting between them. The CDR3 bases are TGTGCCAGCTCACTCACAGGGAGCTCCTACAATGAGCAGTTCTTC. Translated: CASSLTGSSYNEQFF.

The V gene is TRBV5-5, the J gene TRBJ1-1; TRBD1 might be the D (5 bases). The germline gives CDR1 SGHKS, CDR2 YYEKEE (reference sequence). The length of the CDR3 is 14 residues. The V end lost 4 bases, the J end lost 3 bases, and 13 bases lay between the germline ends. DNA for the CDR3: TGTGCCAGCAGCCGCCAGGGAGTGGACACTGAAGCTTTCTTT. It specifies CASSRQGVDTEAFF.

The sample holds one count of this clone. CDR3 residues: CASSPPSGQGGNEQYF. CDR3 nucleotides: TGTGCCAGCTCACCACCTTCCGGACAGGGAGGCAACGAGCAGTACTTC. The rearrangement joins TRBV18 to TRBJ2-7; TRBD1 matches 8 bases. Germline V lookup: CDR1 KGHSH, CDR2 LQKENI. The CDR3 extends over 16 amino acids. V gave up 0 bases and J gave up 5 bases; unmatched junction bases: 9.

The chain carries TRBV18 and TRBJ2-7; TRBD1 agrees at 8 bases. V was pared by 9 bases and J by 1 base, with 8 bases of the junction left unmatched. CDR1 is KGHSH and CDR2 is LQKENI in the germline V gene. There are 14 residues in the CDR3. The chain's CDR3 is CASTYQGASYEQYF. The CDR3 nucleotides are TGTGCCAGTACATACCAGGGGGCGTCCTACGAGCAGTACTTC.

This clone was seen only a few times. V gene TRBV19 combines with J gene TRBJ1-5, with TRBD1 as a possible D gene (5 bases). This CDR3 is built from 14 residues. Germline assignment: CDR1 LNHDA and CDR2 SQIVND (reference sequence). The V end lost 6 bases, the J end lost 0 bases, and 9 bases lay between the germline ends. CDR3: CASRRQSSNQPQHF. The DNA for the CDR3 is TGTGCCAGTAGAAGACAGTCTAGCAATCAGCCCCAGCATTTT.

This chain connects TRBV4-3 to TRBJ1-1; D is perhaps TRBD1 (5 bases). The CDR3 is 18 residues long. The ends were cut back, 1 base at V and 3 bases at J, with 21 bases in the middle. Germline CDR1 and CDR2: LGHNA and YSLEER. CDR3 residues: CASSQVSRDGLVDTEAFF. CDR3 in DNA: TGCGCCAGCAGCCAAGTCTCCAGGGATGGTTTGGTGGACACTGAAGCTTTCTTT.

The chain is built from TRBV7-3 and TRBJ1-1; 7 bases align to TRBD1. Unmatched junction bases numbered 8, after V lost 1 base and J lost 3 bases. This CDR3 comprises 16 residues. Per germline, CDR1 SGHTA and CDR2 FQGTGA. The CDR3 bases are TGTGCCAGCAGCTTAATACCAGGGACAGAACACACTGAAGCTTTCTTT. The encoded protein is CASSLIPGTEHTEAFF.

The genes are TRBV19 and TRBJ2-3; 9 bases are shared with TRBD2. CDR3 size: 15 residues. Unmatched junction bases numbered 3, after V lost 3 bases and J lost 2 bases. CDR1 is LNHDA and CDR2 is SQIVND in the germline V gene (reference sequence). The CDR3 coding sequence is TGTGCCAGTAGTATTGCTAGCGGGGCCACAGATACGCAGTATTTT. Its protein product is CASSIASGATDTQYF.

This chain uses TRBV5-1 with TRBJ1-2; TRBD1 matches 7 bases. This CDR3 comprises 14 residues. With V trimmed by 8 bases and J by 5 bases, 12 bases remained unmatched. Germline-derived CDR1 and CDR2 are SGHRS and YFSETQ. CDR3 protein: CASRPPGQIYGYTF. CDR3 sequence (DNA): TGCGCCAGTCGACCTCCGGGACAGATTTATGGCTACACCTTC.